A selection of T cell receptor beta chains follows, all from one sample in a study of post-analysis software for immune sequencing data. TCRdb redid the calling of the PCR reads with MiXCR, one entry per CDR3 protein. The sample lists more than 350,000 distinct CDR3 sequences, approximately 39% occurring once. Sequencing input: blood. These receptors all come from a girl under 10 years old with multiple sclerosis. The conserved cysteine and the conserved F or W are not part of the CDR3 here.

cdr3_aa: ASSYSAGGPWTQY; v_call: TRBV6-5
cdr3_aa: ASSLGSSGVGEQY; v_call: TRBV12-3/TRBV12-4
cdr3_aa: ASSESGGRYNEQF; v_call: TRBV10-2
cdr3_aa: ASRVSGAVDTQY; v_call: TRBV6-4
cdr3_aa: ASSLLRAGGTYNEQF; v_call: TRBV11-1
cdr3_aa: ASSPLLAGFGETQY; v_call: TRBV6-2/TRBV6-3
cdr3_aa: ASSPVGLGGIQY; v_call: TRBV3-1
cdr3_aa: SARDMGLASSYEQY; v_call: TRBV20-1
cdr3_aa: ASRLRDSYEQY; v_call: TRBV28
cdr3_aa: ASTVAAGSLETQY; v_call: TRBV12-3/TRBV12-4
cdr3_aa: SVPPFQTGLNTEAF; v_call: TRBV29-1
cdr3_aa: ASSLVVGSSAQNEQF; v_call: TRBV5-5
cdr3_aa: ASSYHRGAADTQY; v_call: TRBV7-8
cdr3_aa: ASSLDHGGAYEQY; v_call: TRBV11-2
cdr3_aa: SARPSIQGRGQPQH; v_call: TRBV20-1
cdr3_aa: ASSKGTDIPYGYT; v_call: TRBV11-2
cdr3_aa: ASSLAPTGGSYEQY; v_call: TRBV5-1
cdr3_aa: ASSVGQNLYYGYN; v_call: TRBV9
cdr3_aa: ASSEGVWEADTQY; v_call: TRBV25-1
cdr3_aa: ASSQLGETNYGYT; v_call: TRBV4-1
cdr3_aa: ASSPPGGSVQETQY; v_call: TRBV18
cdr3_aa: ASSSGREGGYT; v_call: TRBV7-2
cdr3_aa: SARDKVAGDLYEQY; v_call: TRBV20-1
cdr3_aa: ASSPPGLVVSYEQY; v_call: TRBV7-9
cdr3_aa: ATSRAAGSTEKLF; v_call: TRBV15
cdr3_aa: ASSFSGDPSTEAF; v_call: TRBV7-6
cdr3_aa: ASSEWVASPLH; v_call: TRBV25-1
cdr3_aa: SGILAGKETQY; v_call: TRBV29-1
cdr3_aa: ASSLYTSWLAGGWDEQF; v_call: TRBV28
cdr3_aa: ASSLVGGTGAYEQY; v_call: TRBV7-3
cdr3_aa: ASSQGNPYEQY; v_call: TRBV3-1
cdr3_aa: ASTEKGTDTQY; v_call: TRBV6-2/TRBV6-3
cdr3_aa: ATSRTRSGYEQY; v_call: TRBV15
cdr3_aa: ASTTATGSYNSPLH; v_call: TRBV4-1
cdr3_aa: ASSHLGKLAGNEQF; v_call: TRBV4-1
cdr3_aa: ASSVRGGGTQY; v_call: TRBV2
cdr3_aa: SAGGGTPYEQY; v_call: TRBV20-1
cdr3_aa: ASSDKSRTDTQY; v_call: TRBV2
cdr3_aa: ASSSLRLAGEGEQY; v_call: TRBV27
cdr3_aa: ASSNLGLGDIQY; v_call: TRBV2
cdr3_aa: ASRGTGIATNEKLF; v_call: TRBV5-1
cdr3_aa: SARESQGGTGH; v_call: TRBV20-1
cdr3_aa: ASSPAGWRVTNYGYT; v_call: TRBV11-2
cdr3_aa: ATSDSDRSTIIAKNIQY; v_call: TRBV24-1
cdr3_aa: AISESKMWTGDGYT; v_call: TRBV10-3
cdr3_aa: AGGTGQPYEQY; v_call: TRBV27
cdr3_aa: SADPAGYGYT; v_call: TRBV29-1
cdr3_aa: ASSVREGIQGLRSYEQY; v_call: TRBV2
cdr3_aa: ASSPNREEKLF; v_call: TRBV12-3/TRBV12-4
cdr3_aa: ASSPIPGGSITEAF; v_call: TRBV4-2
cdr3_aa: ASSLDQGAHNEQF; v_call: TRBV7-2